Listed below are T cell receptor beta chains from one sample, sequenced in a study of technical replicates of blood from several donors. This table comes from immunoSEQ multiplex PCR, and its TCRdb copy is limited to in-frame clones, with some not included. This table has tens of thousands of clones, about 93% appearing once. Input material: T cells isolated from PBMCs. The receptor set was obtained from a human donor in good health. Each CDR3 is given with its conserved first and last residue. The D gene is left open where the match is weak. A clone size is listed for some rows: how often the clone was seen (once, few, many), or a class if it is expanded.

NA | TRBD1 | TRBJ1-1 | 14 | TRBV5-1 | CASSLTGDRTEAFF | TGCGCCAGCAGCTTGACAGGGGACAGGACTGAAGCTTTCTTT
NA | NA | TRBJ2-1 | 15 | TRBV27 | CASSYRRGSYNEQFF | TGTGCCAGCTCCTACAGACGGGGATCCTACAATGAGCAGTTCTTC
NA | TRBD1 | TRBJ2-7 | 14 | TRBV29-1 | CSIAFGTGPYEQYF | TGCAGCATCGCATTCGGGACAGGCCCCTACGAGCAGTACTTC
NA | TRBD1 | TRBJ1-1 | 15 | TRBV7-9 | CASSAPGQRFTEAFF | TGTGCCAGCAGCGCGCCGGGACAGAGATTCACTGAAGCTTTCTTT
few | NA | TRBJ1-2 | 14 | TRBV5-1 | CASSPRGRDYGYTF | TGCGCCAGCAGCCCCCGGGGTCGGGACTATGGCTACACCTTC
once | NA | TRBJ2-5 | 15 | TRBV27 | CASSLWWGTEETQYF | TGTGCCAGCAGTTTATGGTGGGGCACAGAAGAGACCCAGTACTTC
NA | TRBD1 | TRBJ1-1 | 15 | TRBV5-6 | CASTFGGTGRTEAFF | TGTGCCAGCACCTTTGGGGGGACAGGGAGGACTGAAGCTTTCTTT
NA | NA | TRBJ2-7 | 13 | TRBV27 | CASSLESWYEQYF | TGTGCCAGCAGTTTGGAGTCATGGTACGAGCAGTACTTC
NA | TRBD1 | TRBJ2-7 | 15 | TRBV11-2 | CASSWDRISSYEQYF | TGTGCCAGCAGTTGGGACAGAATCAGCTCCTACGAGCAGTACTTC
NA | NA | TRBJ1-2 | 16 | TRBV2 | CASSEARARTSYGYTF | TGTGCCAGCAGTGAAGCTCGAGCCCGGACATCCTATGGCTACACCTTC
NA | NA | TRBJ2-7 | 14 | TRBV29-1 | CSVASGRVGYEQYF | TGCAGCGTTGCTTCCGGGAGAGTTGGCTACGAGCAGTACTTC
NA | NA | TRBJ1-5 | 14 | TRBV2 | CASSDRDSNQPQHF | TGTGCCAGCAGTGACCGGGATAGCAATCAGCCCCAGCATTTT
NA | NA | TRBJ1-1 | 13 | TRBV19 | CASSIGMNTEAFF | TGTGCCAGTAGTATAGGTATGAACACTGAAGCTTTCTTT
few | NA | TRBJ1-5 | 14 | TRBV9 | CASSVDPGGQPQHF | TGTGCCAGCAGCGTAGACCCGGGGGGTCAGCCCCAGCATTTT
once | TRBD1 | TRBJ2-1 | 15 | TRBV6-1 | CASSLGRGSYNEQFF | TGTGCCAGCAGTCTGGGCAGGGGGAGCTACAATGAGCAGTTCTTC
NA | NA | TRBJ2-7 | 15 | TRBV15 | CATSRDIWSSYEQYF | TGTGCCACCAGCAGAGATATTTGGAGCTCCTACGAGCAGTACTTC
once | NA | TRBJ2-2 | 13 | TRBV7-9 | CASSLRGTGELFF | TGTGCCAGCAGCCTTCGGGGAACCGGGGAGCTGTTTTTT
NA | TRBD1 | TRBJ1-5 | 18 | TRBV10-3 | CAISESGTGVNSNQPQHF | TGTGCCATCAGTGAGTCGGGGACAGGGGTCAATAGCAATCAGCCCCAGCATTTT
NA | TRBD1 | TRBJ2-2 | 13 | TRBV2 | CAGQGAPTGELFF | TGTGCCGGACAGGGGGCGCCCACCGGGGAGCTGTTTTTT
NA | NA | TRBJ2-1 | 12 | TRBV5-1 | CASRQNYNEQFF | TGCGCCAGCAGACAAAATTACAATGAGCAGTTCTTC
few | NA | TRBJ1-1 | 13 | TRBV7-9 | CASSSHVSTEAFF | TGTGCCAGCAGCTCCCACGTGAGCACTGAAGCTTTCTTT
NA | TRBD1 | TRBJ1-2 | 16 | TRBV15 | CATSRDIQGSIYGYTF | TGTGCCACCAGCAGAGACATACAGGGGTCCATCTATGGCTACACCTTC
once | NA | TRBJ2-7 | 12 | TRBV21-1 | CASTGLAGGWGF | TGTGCCAGCACCGGACTAGCGGGAGGTTGGGGCTTC
once | NA | TRBJ1-3 | 14 | TRBV9 | CASSVGHLGNTIYF | TGTGCCAGCAGCGTAGGCCACCTAGGAAACACCATATATTTT
NA | NA | TRBJ2-1 | 11 | TRBV25-1 | CASITGVEQFF | TGTGCCAGTATTACAGGAGTAGAGCAGTTCTTC
NA | TRBD1 | TRBJ2-6 | 19 | TRBV19 | CASSLTGNVWGAGANVLTF | TGTGCCAGTAGCCTGACAGGGAATGTCTGGGGTGCTGGGGCCAACGTCCTGACTTTC
NA | NA | TRBJ1-2 | 15 | TRBV6-5 | CASSQTPTGGDGYTF | TGTGCCAGCAGTCAAACCCCGACAGGTGGCGATGGCTACACCTTC
NA | NA | TRBJ1-5 | 14 | TRBV6-1 | CASSQTASNQPQHF | TGTGCCAGCAGTCAAACAGCTAGCAATCAGCCCCAGCATTTT
NA | TRBD1 | TRBJ2-7 | 15 | TRBV9 | CASSVAGGPSYEQYF | TGTGCCAGCAGCGTAGCAGGGGGTCCTTCCTACGAGCAGTACTTC
once | TRBD2 | TRBJ2-3 | 18 | TRBV28 | CASSSSGTSGWLTDTQYF | TGTGCCAGCAGTTCCTCCGGGACTAGCGGGTGGTTGACCGATACGCAGTATTTT
NA | NA | TRBJ1-5 | 15 | TRBV6-5 | CASSYVRGDEQPQHF | TGTGCCAGCAGTTACGTCCGAGGTGATGAACAGCCCCAGCATTTT
NA | TRBD1 | TRBJ2-7 | 13 | TRBV19 | CASRATGFYEQYF | TGTGCCAGTAGGGCGACAGGGTTCTACGAGCAGTACTTC
NA | TRBD2 | TRBJ2-3 | 13 | TRBV5-8 | CASSTQRGDTQYF | TGTGCCAGCAGCACGCAGCGGGGAGATACGCAGTATTTT
NA | NA | TRBJ1-2 | 13 | TRBV6-5 | CASRRDFSEGYTF | TGTGCCAGCCGGCGGGACTTTTCAGAGGGCTACACCTTC
once | NA | TRBJ1-1 | 16 | TRBV27 | CASSPSGGLDITEAFF | TGTGCCAGCAGTCCCTCGGGGGGGCTTGATATCACTGAAGCTTTCTTT
once | TRBD1 | TRBJ1-5 | 16 | TRBV28 | CASRAQGELGNQPQHF | TGTGCCAGCAGGGCCCAGGGGGAGTTGGGCAATCAGCCCCAGCATTTT
NA | TRBD2 | TRBJ2-1 | 16 | TRBV5-6 | CASSFQLAGGPHEQFF | TGTGCCAGCAGCTTCCAACTAGCGGGAGGGCCCCATGAGCAGTTCTTC
NA | NA | TRBJ1-1 | 13 | TRBV5-1 | CASSLAGNTEAFF | TGCGCCAGCAGCTTGGCGGGGAACACTGAAGCTTTCTTT
NA | TRBD1 | TRBJ2-7 | 16 | TRBV15 | CATSRALGQGSYEQYF | TGTGCCACCAGCAGGGCCCTAGGACAGGGTTCCTACGAGCAGTACTTC
once | TRBD2 | TRBJ2-3 | 15 | TRBV19 | CASSTGTIGVDTQYF | TGTGCCAGTAGTACAGGGACTATCGGGGTAGATACGCAGTATTTT
NA | TRBD2 | TRBJ2-2 | 15 | TRBV28 | CATLVAGKVPGELFF | TGTGCCACCCTTGTAGCGGGAAAGGTACCCGGGGAGCTGTTTTTT
NA | NA | TRBJ2-3 | 14 | TRBV29-1 | CSVRIGHSTDTQYF | TGCAGCGTCCGAATCGGACATTCCACAGATACGCAGTATTTT
NA | TRBD2 | TRBJ2-3 | 15 | TRBV10-3 | CAISDRAGGSDTQYF | TGTGCCATCAGTGATCGAGCGGGAGGATCAGATACGCAGTATTTT
NA | NA | TRBJ1-1 | 14 | TRBV9 | CASSVSGGHTEAFF | TGTGCCAGCAGCGTTTCGGGGGGTCACACTGAAGCTTTCTTT
NA | NA | TRBJ1-5 | 13 | TRBV30 | CAWATGQNQPQHF | TGTGCCTGGGCGACTGGACAGAATCAGCCCCAGCATTTT
NA | TRBD2 | TRBJ2-5 | 18 | TRBV23-1 | CASSLPSNSGSCRETQYF | TGCGCCAGCAGTCTCCCCTCGAATAGCGGGAGTTGTCGGGAGACCCAGTACTTC
NA | NA | TRBJ2-1 | 12 | TRBV10-2 | CASRAENNEQFF | TGCGCCAGCAGAGCGGAGAACAATGAGCAGTTCTTC
once | TRBD1 | TRBJ2-2 | 16 | TRBV19 | CASRLLYRGTTGELFF | TGTGCCAGTAGACTTTTATACAGGGGAACCACCGGGGAGCTGTTTTTT
NA | TRBD2 | TRBJ2-5 | 15 | TRBV19 | CASTASGGFQETQYF | TGTGCCAGTACCGCTAGCGGGGGGTTCCAAGAGACCCAGTACTTC
NA | NA | TRBJ2-4 | 14 | TRBV7-9 | CASSSPGHWDIQYF | TGTGCCAGCAGCTCACCGGGACATTGGGACATTCAGTACTTC
NA | TRBD1 | TRBJ2-7 | 14 | TRBV19 | CASSIGQGGYEQYF | TGTGCCAGTAGTATAGGACAGGGTGGCTACGAGCAGTACTTC
NA | NA | TRBJ1-1 | 11 | TRBV5-3 | CARSPGAEAFF | TGTGCCAGAAGCCCCGGGGCTGAAGCTTTCTTT
NA | NA | TRBJ2-1 | 14 | TRBV9 | CASSVGNTHNEQFF | TGTGCCAGCAGCGTAGGCAACACCCACAATGAGCAGTTCTTC